One sample yielded the 17 T cell receptor beta chains listed below, sequenced in a study of beta chain features in type 1 diabetes. General study points: Shortening of TCRB CDR3s, moderate but significant, appeared in all four CD4+ subsets of Type 1 diabetes patients.

No antigen has been assigned to these receptors. Sequencing targeted expressed TCRB transcripts, as all isolated RNA had been reverse transcribed. Clones were sequenced by immunoSEQ multiplex PCR, and TCRdb holds only the in-frame ones, with some missing. Of about 650,000 clones detected, around 12% appear once; the ten largest clones hold more than 0.09%. Sequences were obtained from naive CD4+ T cells from blood. These receptor sequences come from a young man with type 1 diabetes.

Points on this clone: Other DNA sequences in this sample translate to the same CDR3. In DNA, the CDR3 is TGTGCCAGCAGTAGTCAAGAGACCCAGTACTTC. Residues: CASSSQETQYF. The rearrangement links TRBV2 to TRBJ2-5; D is unresolved. The CDR3 sequence is 11 residues long. Per germline, CDR1 SNHLY and CDR2 FYNNEI. V was clipped by 5 bases and J by 2 bases, with 3 bases between them.

The table lists this clone with a few counts. This chain uses TRBV7-9 with TRBJ2-1, with 13 bases lining up with TRBD2. V shed 4 bases and J 9 bases; nucleotides not matched to a gene: 6. The CDR3 is 15 amino acids. Germline V CDR1 and CDR2: SEHNR, FQNEAQ (reference sequence). CDR3 sequence (DNA): TGTGCCAGCAGCTCACTAGCGGGGGGGCCCGCTGAGCAGTTCTTC. The encoded protein is CASSSLAGGPAEQFF.

The V and J genes are TRBV28 and TRBJ2-2; TRBD2 agrees at 8 bases. V lost 10 bases to trimming and J lost 4 bases; unmatched junction nucleotides: 17. CDR1 and CDR2 (germline): MDHEN, SYDVKM. This CDR3 is built from 17 residues. The CDR3 DNA follows: TGTGCCACCCCGTCTAATCGGGGGGGCCAAGGCACCGGGGAGCTGTTTTTT. Translating it yields CATPSNRGGQGTGELFF.

The chain uses TRBV7-9 and TRBJ2-1; tentatively, D is TRBD2 (7 bases). CDR3 length equals 16 residues. Germline V gene lookup returns CDR1 SEHNR and CDR2 FQNEAQ (reference sequence). Trimming left V 1 base short and J 3 bases short, with 13 bases between. The DNA of the CDR3 is TGTGCCAGCAGCTTAGAAGGCGGGGGCCTCTACAATGAGCAGTTCTTC. Its protein product is CASSLEGGGLYNEQFF.

This clone has a handful of counts. The chain couples TRBV29-1 to TRBJ2-5; TRBD1 matches at 11 bases. Germline CDR1 is SQVTM and CDR2 is ANQGSEA. The CDR3 has 14 residues. Trimming removed 4 bases from V and 5 bases from J; junction bases left unmatched: 6. This CDR3 reads CSVAEDRGRETQYF. The CDR3 bases are TGCAGCGTTGCTGAGGACAGGGGGCGGGAGACCCAGTACTTC. Combining the CDR3 with reference TRBV29-1 and TRBJ2-5 gives the whole variable domain SAVISQKPSRDICQRGTSLTIQCQVDSQVTMMFWYRQQPGQSLTLIATANQGSEATYESGFVIDKFPISRPNLTFSTLTVSNMSPEDSSIYLCSVAEDRGRETQYFGPGTRLLVL.

This clone was seen a few times. The rearrangement uses TRBV7-2 and TRBJ2-7; 10 bases are a match to TRBD2. J was trimmed by 7 bases and V by 5 bases; bases with no gene match: 8. The CDR3 is made up of 14 amino acids. The germline V gene has CDR1 SGHTA and CDR2 FQGNSA. The CDR3 DNA follows: TGTGCCAGCAGCCCAACTAGCGGGGTGGGGGAGCAGTACTTC. This codes for CASSPTSGVGEQYF.

This clone was counted a few times. J is TRBJ2-4 and V is TRBV4-3; possibly TRBD2 for D (5 bases). This CDR3 comprises 18 residues. Germline loops: CDR1 LGHNA, CDR2 YSLEER. V shed 0 bases and J shed 0 bases, with 15 bases lying between them. CDR3 nucleotide sequence: TGCGCCAGCAGCCAAGAAGGGAGTGGACCGCTAGCCAAAAACATTCAGTACTTC. It translates to CASSQEGSGPLAKNIQYF.

There are a few counts of this clone. V is TRBV7-2 and J is TRBJ1-2; D might be TRBD1 (6 bases). The V and J ends lost 4 bases and 8 bases respectively, with 20 bases between them. Germline lookup yields CDR1 SGHTA and CDR2 FQGNSA. The CDR3 totals 15 residues. The CDR3 nucleotides read TGTGCCAGCAGCTCACCCCCCCGAGGGGGGCAAGGCTACACCTTC. It specifies CASSSPPRGGQGYTF. Supplemented by reference TRBV7-2 and TRBJ1-2, the full variable domain reads GAGVSQSPSNKVTEKGKDVELRCDPISGHTALYWYRQSLGQGLEFLIYFQGNSAPDKSGLPSDRFSAERTGGSVSTLTIQRTQQEDSAVYLCASSSPPRGGQGYTFGSGTRLTVV.

Of note for this clone: This sample also contains other DNA sequences that code for the same CDR3. This chain joins TRBV7-2 and TRBJ2-5; possibly TRBD1 or TRBD2 for D (5 bases each). CDR3 length equals 16 residues. V lost 3 bases, J lost 2 bases, and 16 bases lay in between. Germline lookup yields CDR1 SGHTA and CDR2 FQGNSA. Here the CDR3 DNA reads TGTGCCAGCAGCTTTCCCCCCCGGGGCAAGCAAGAGACCCAGTACTTC. Protein sequence: CASSFPPRGKQETQYF. Based on the CDR3 plus reference TRBV7-2 and TRBJ2-5, the full variable domain is GAGVSQSPSNKVTEKGKDVELRCDPISGHTALYWYRQSLGQGLEFLIYFQGNSAPDKSGLPSDRFSAERTGGSVSTLTIQRTQQEDSAVYLCASSFPPRGKQETQYFGPGTRLLVL.

Notes on this clone: In the same sample, other DNA sequences code for this CDR3. This chain uses TRBV9 with TRBJ2-3; TRBD1 is a possible D gene (6 bases). V lost 0 bases and J lost 1, with 15 bases in between. The germline CDR1 and CDR2 sequences are SGDLS and YYNGEE. The CDR3 runs to 17 residues. CDR3 DNA sequence: TGTGCCAGCAGCGTAGAGCCCAGGGGTCTGGGCACAGATACGCAGTATTTT. It encodes CASSVEPRGLGTDTQYF. The full variable domain, in which reference TRBV9 and TRBJ2-3 provide the parts outside the CDR3, is DSGVTQTPKHLITATGQRVTLRCSPRSGDLSVYWYQQSLDQGLQFLIQYYNGEERAKGNILERFSAQQFPDLHSELNLSSLELGDSALYFCASSVEPRGLGTDTQYFGPGTRLTVL.

The chain carries TRBV18 and TRBJ1-4; D is unclear. Trimming took off 1 base at V and 4 bases at J, with 10 bases between the two ends. The germline V gene encodes CDR1 KGHSH and CDR2 LQKENI. This CDR3 comprises 15 residues. The CDR3 bases are TGTGCCAGCTCACCACTCTTACAGAGTAATGAAAAACTGTTTTTT. This sequence encodes CASSPLLQSNEKLFF.

The chain combines TRBV7-9 with TRBJ2-7, with 9 bases aligning to TRBD2. The CDR3 totals 15 residues. Per the germline V gene, CDR1 is SEHNR and CDR2 is FQNEAQ (reference sequence). Unmatched junction bases numbered 11, after V lost 6 bases and J lost 5 bases. The CDR3 nucleotides read TGTGCCAGCAGTCCACCGGGACTAGCTCCTAACGAGCAGTACTTC. Residues: CASSPPGLAPNEQYF.

At least ten counts were recorded for this clone. The DNA for the CDR3 is TGTGCCAGTAGCCTCACAGGGGGCGGCAATCAGCCCCAGCATTTT. Its translation: CASSLTGGGNQPQHF. J is TRBJ1-5 and V is TRBV19; 9 bases fit TRBD1. V was clipped by 6 bases and J by 2 bases; unmatched bases: 5. Germline CDR1 and CDR2: LNHDA and SQIVND (reference sequence). The CDR3 runs to 15 residues.

The J gene is TRBJ2-1, the V gene TRBV7-9, with 7 bases matching TRBD1. Germline-derived CDR1 and CDR2 are SEHNR and FQNEAQ (reference sequence). The CDR3 spans 12 residues. V lost 5 bases, J lost 6 bases, and 1 base stayed unmatched. CDR3 bases: TGTGCCAGCAGCCGACAGGGCAATGAGCAGTTCTTC. Amino acid sequence: CASSRQGNEQFF.

Written as DNA, the CDR3 is TGTGCCAGCAGTTTCGATCGACAGGGGGGTCAGCCCCAGCATTTT. It is translated as CASSFDRQGGQPQHF. The chain carries TRBV6-6 and TRBJ1-5, with 9 bases identical to TRBD1. There are 15 residues in the CDR3. Per germline, CDR1 MNHNY and CDR2 SVGAGI (reference sequence). After removal of 4 bases from V and 6 bases from J, the junction contained 7 bases not matched to a gene.

A few counts support this clone. The V call is TRBV6-5, the J call TRBJ1-2; D unresolved. Germline CDR1 is MNHEY and CDR2 is SVGAGI. The germline V and J ends were trimmed by 6 bases and 7 bases, with 15 bases remaining between them. CDR3 length: 13 amino acids. The CDR3 here is CASSPTMEVGYTF. CDR3 DNA sequence: TGTGCCAGCAGCCCCACTATGGAGGTTGGCTACACCTTC.

V and J are TRBV28 and TRBJ2-4; 7 bases align to TRBD2. CDR1 and CDR2 (germline): MDHEN, SYDVKM. The CDR3 length is 12 residues. The V segment lost 7 bases and the J segment 5 bases; nucleotides outside the gene matches: 2. CDR3 protein: CASTGGENIQYF. The CDR3 DNA reads TGTGCCAGCACGGGGGGAGAAAACATTCAGTACTTC. Full variable domain (outside the CDR3, taken from reference TRBV28 and TRBJ2-4): DVKVTQSSRYLVKRTGEKVFLECVQDMDHENMFWYRQDPGLGLRLIYFSYDVKMKEKGDIPEGYSVSREKKERFSLILESASTNQTSMYLCASTGGENIQYFGAGTRLSVL.